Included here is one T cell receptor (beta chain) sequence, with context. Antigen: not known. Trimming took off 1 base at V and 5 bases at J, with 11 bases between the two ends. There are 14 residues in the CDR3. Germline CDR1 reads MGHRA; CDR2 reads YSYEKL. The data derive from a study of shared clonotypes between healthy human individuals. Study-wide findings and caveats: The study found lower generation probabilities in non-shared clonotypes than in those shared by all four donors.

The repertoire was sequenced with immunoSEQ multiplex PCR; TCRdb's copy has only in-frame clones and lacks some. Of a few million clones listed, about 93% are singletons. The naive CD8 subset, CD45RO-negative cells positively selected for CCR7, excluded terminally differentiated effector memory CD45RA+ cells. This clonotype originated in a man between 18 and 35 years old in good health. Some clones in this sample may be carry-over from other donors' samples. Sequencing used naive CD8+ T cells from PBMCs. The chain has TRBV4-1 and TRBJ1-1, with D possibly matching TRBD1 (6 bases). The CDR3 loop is CASSQVKGDTEAFF. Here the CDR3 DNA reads TGCGCCAGCAGCCAAGTAAAGGGGGATACTGAAGCTTTCTTT.